This TCR beta chain was identified in a study of cytomegalovirus exposure and HLA in healthy donors. Study-wide points: For most TCR beta V segments, an earlier analysis put the productive rate at about 87% or about 30% of the time. Roughly uniform depth of sequencing across donors was assumed in presence/absence analyses.

The CDR3 consists of 13 residues. V was trimmed by 6 bases and J by 4 bases, leaving 12 bases between them. The germline gives CDR1 WSHSY, CDR2 SAAADI. A multiplex PCR was run with 60 Vbeta primers and 13 Jbeta primers. Method: immunoSEQ multiplex PCR; TCRdb's copy keeps in-frame clones and lacks some. Of around 150,000 clones in the sample, about 72% were seen once. A word on this clone: Its target is unknown.

The sample was PBMCs. This clonotype was sampled from a man aged 30-40 years in good health and CMV-seropositive. This chain links TRBV10-2 with TRBJ1-2, with a weak D call TRBD1 (5 bases). CDR3: CASSSAGFYGYTF. For the CDR3, the DNA is TGCGCCAGCAGCTCCGCAGGGTTCTATGGCTACACCTTC.